These T cell receptor beta chains were read from a single sample in a study of radiotherapy plus CTLA-4 blockade in lung cancer. Generated by immunoSEQ multiplex PCR, the TCRdb table keeps only in-frame clones and is missing some. The profile shows more than 55,000 clones, around 80% of them singletons. Sequenced here: peripheral blood, sampled from a patient treated with radiotherapy plus ipilimumab. The receptors shown here come from a human donor with non-small cell lung cancer who had a partial response to radiotherapy plus ipilimumab. CDR3s include the opening cysteine and the closing phenylalanine or tryptophan. A D gene is named only where the DNA matches it firmly. Rows may omit the clone size; those that give it use once, few, many or a size class.

>NA|TRBV9|NA|TRBJ1-4
TGTGCCAGCAGCCCGAGGGTCGGGGGGGAAAAACTGTTTTTT
CASSPRVGGEKLFF
>TRBD2|TRBV7-3|NA|TRBJ2-7
TGTGCCAGCAGCTTGGGAGGGCGCGAGCAGTACTTC
CASSLGGREQYF
>NA|TRBV9|NA|TRBJ2-5
TGTGCCAGCAGCCCCTCCCGGACTATCCAAGAGACCCAGTACTTC
CASSPSRTIQETQYF
>TRBD1|TRBV10-3|NA|TRBJ1-2
TGTGCCATCAGTGACAGGGACAGAGCAAACTATGGCTACACCTTC
CAISDRDRANYGYTF
>TRBD1|TRBV4-1|NA|TRBJ1-2
TGCGCCAGCAGCCAGGGCAGGGGGCTGCGTGGCTACACCTTC
CASSQGRGLRGYTF
>NA|TRBV28|NA|TRBJ2-1
TGTGCCTGCGGGACTTCCTACAATGAGCAGTTCTTC
CACGTSYNEQFF
>NA|TRBV5-5|once|TRBJ2-1
TGTGCCAGCAGCTTGAGCGCAAGCTCCTACAATGAGCAGTTCTTC
CASSLSASSYNEQFF
>NA|TRBV5-1|NA|TRBJ2-2
TGCGCCAGCAGCGTGGGGTCGGACACCGGGGAGCTGTTTTTT
CASSVGSDTGELFF
>NA|TRBV9|NA|TRBJ1-1
TGTGCCAGCAGCCAAATTAGGACAGTTCGGGATTTCACTGAAGCTTTCTTT
CASSQIRTVRDFTEAFF
>NA|TRBV28|NA|TRBJ2-2
TGTGCCAGCAGACTGGGACAGAACACCGGGGAGCTGTTTTTT
CASRLGQNTGELFF
>TRBD1|TRBV6-6|NA|TRBJ1-3
TGTGCCAGCAGTTACGGACAGGGGACAGGAAACACCATATATTTT
CASSYGQGTGNTIYF
>TRBD2|TRBV7-3|NA|TRBJ2-1
TGTGCCAGCAGCTTAAAAGCGGGGGGGCTCGGTGAGCAGTTCTTC
CASSLKAGGLGEQFF
>TRBD1|TRBV28|NA|TRBJ1-2
TGTGCCAGCAGTTCCCTAGCAGACAGGGCTTATGGCTACACCTTC
CASSSLADRAYGYTF
>NA|TRBV29-1|NA|TRBJ2-1
TGCAGCGTTGTTCGTCACACGTACAATGAGCAGTTCTTC
CSVVRHTYNEQFF
>TRBD1|TRBV28|few|TRBJ2-7
TGTGCCAGCAGTACGGGACAGTACTACGAGCAGTACTTC
CASSTGQYYEQYF
>TRBD1|TRBV29-1|NA|TRBJ1-2
TGCAGCGTAACAGGGGGTAGAGTCTATGGCTACACCTTC
CSVTGGRVYGYTF
>NA|TRBV7-2|NA|TRBJ2-1
TGTGCCAGCAGCCTTGTGGGGAGTTACAATGAGCAGTTCTTC
CASSLVGSYNEQFF
>NA|TRBV15|NA|TRBJ1-5
TGTGCCACCAGCAGAGTGACAGAGTCCAATCAGCCCCAGCATTTT
CATSRVTESNQPQHF
>NA|TRBV9|few|TRBJ2-1
TGTGCCAGCAGCGTAGACCCGAGCTCCTACAATGAGCAGTTCTTC
CASSVDPSSYNEQFF
>TRBD2|TRBV11-2|NA|TRBJ2-5
TGTGCCAGCAGCTCCAGGCCAGCGGGGGGGGACCAAGAGACCCAGTACTTC
CASSSRPAGGDQETQYF
>NA|TRBV7-2|few|TRBJ2-2
TGTGCCAGCAGCACAGGTGGGGGCGCCGGCACCGGGGAGCTGTTTTTT
CASSTGGGAGTGELFF
>NA|TRBV12-5|NA|TRBJ2-1
TGTGCTAGTGGCCCTGGGCTGAATGAGCAGTTCTTC
CASGPGLNEQFF
>TRBD1|TRBV5-1|NA|TRBJ1-2
TGCGCCAGCAGCTTGGCCGGGACAGGGGGCTATGGCTACACCTTC
CASSLAGTGGYGYTF
>TRBD2|TRBV7-2|NA|TRBJ2-7
TGTGCCAGCAGCTTGGCAAGGACTAGCGGGGGTTTCGAGCAGTACTTC
CASSLARTSGGFEQYF